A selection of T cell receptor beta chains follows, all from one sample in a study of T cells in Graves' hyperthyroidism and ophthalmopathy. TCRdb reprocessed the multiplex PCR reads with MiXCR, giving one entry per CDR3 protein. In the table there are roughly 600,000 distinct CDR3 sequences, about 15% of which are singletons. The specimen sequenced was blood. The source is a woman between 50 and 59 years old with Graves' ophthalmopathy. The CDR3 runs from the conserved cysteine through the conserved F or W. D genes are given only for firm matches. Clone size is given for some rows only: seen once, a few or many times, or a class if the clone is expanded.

TGTGCCAGCAGGCAGGGTGGAAAAGAGACCCAGTACTTC	CASRQGGKETQYF	TRBV5-5	TRBJ2-5	-	many
TGTGCCAGCAGCTTACCATCCGGGACTAGCGGATTCGGTCGGCCCGCGAACACCGGGGAGCTGTTTTTT	CASSLPSGTSGFGRPANTGELFF	TRBV7-9	TRBJ2-2	TRBD2	-
TGTGCCAGCAGCCCACAATCGACTAACCCCTACGAGCAGTACTTC	CASSPQSTNPYEQYF	TRBV6-1	TRBJ2-7	-	-
TGTGCCAGCAGCCAAGAGGCCAAGACCATTTCTAACTATGGCTACACCTTC	CASSQEAKTISNYGYTF	TRBV3-2	TRBJ1-2	-	-
TGCAGTGCTGGACGGACTAGCGGGACATACGAGCAGTACTTC	CSAGRTSGTYEQYF	TRBV20-1	TRBJ2-7	TRBD2	-
TGCGCCAGCAGCTTGGCCAGTACCGGCACAGATACGCAGTATTTT	CASSLASTGTDTQYF	TRBV5-1	TRBJ2-3	-	many
TGTGCCAGCAGTTCCCGGGATTCGAATCAGCCCCAGCATTTT	CASSSRDSNQPQHF	TRBV6-1	TRBJ1-5	-	many
TGTGCCAGCAGTCGAGACTCCGGGACAGGGGTTTTGGTGACCCAGTACTTC	CASSRDSGTGVLVTQYF	TRBV9	TRBJ2-5	TRBD1	many
TGTGCCAGCAGCATCACCGGGGCCCCCTACGAGCAGTACTTC	CASSITGAPYEQYF	TRBV11-2	TRBJ2-7	-	-
TGTGCCAGCAGCGTAGGCGGGGATCTTTACACTGAAGCTTTCTTT	CASSVGGDLYTEAFF	TRBV9	TRBJ1-1	-	few
TGTGCCACCAGTGATTCGGGACTAGCGGGAGGCGGCGCCAAAAACATTCAGTACTTC	CATSDSGLAGGGAKNIQYF	TRBV24-1	TRBJ2-4	TRBD2	-
TGTGCCAGCAGCTCCCCGGGAAACCACAATGAGCAGTTCTTC	CASSSPGNHNEQFF	TRBV11-3	TRBJ2-1	-	few
TGTGCCAGCAGCACCTCCGGGACTAGCGGGAGGAAAGACGAGCAGTACTTC	CASSTSGTSGRKDEQYF	TRBV7-9	TRBJ2-7	TRBD2	many
TGTGCCAGCAGCCAAGATGGGACTGGAGCTTTCTTT	CASSQDGTGAFF	TRBV4-2	TRBJ1-1	-	-
TGTGCCAGCACCACAAGGGGTTACTACGAGCAGTACTTC	CASTTRGYYEQYF	TRBV6-1	TRBJ2-7	-	-
TGTGCCAGCAGTCCCCGGACTAGCGCCACCGGGGAGCTGTTTTTT	CASSPRTSATGELFF	TRBV27	TRBJ2-2	TRBD2	-
TGTGCCAGCAGCTTAGCCGGGACATCGAACGAGCAGTACTTC	CASSLAGTSNEQYF	TRBV7-9	TRBJ2-7	-	many
TGTGCCTGGAGTGTAGTTCCTAGCGGGAGTCGAGAGACCCAGTACTTC	CAWSVVPSGSRETQYF	TRBV30	TRBJ2-5	TRBD2	many
TGTGCCAGCACCAAAGCTGGGGAGCAGTTCTTC	CASTKAGEQFF	TRBV2	TRBJ2-1	-	many
TGTGCCAGCAGTGACGGGAGGCCCCCAGATACGCAGTATTTT	CASSDGRPPDTQYF	TRBV2	TRBJ2-3	TRBD2	many
TGTGCCAGCGGCTTGAGCGGGGCTAGCGGCTACAATGAGCAGTTCTTC	CASGLSGASGYNEQFF	TRBV7-2	TRBJ2-1	TRBD2	many
TGCAGTGCTAGGGCGGGACTAGCGATTAGCTCCTACGAGCAGTACTTC	CSARAGLAISSYEQYF	TRBV20-1	TRBJ2-7	TRBD2	many
TGCGCCAGCAGCTTTTCACAGGGGGGCGAGCAGTACTTC	CASSFSQGGEQYF	TRBV5-1	TRBJ2-7	TRBD1	many
TGTGCCTGGAGTGTCGGACAGGGTTCGTTCGGGGAGCTGTTTTTT	CAWSVGQGSFGELFF	TRBV30	TRBJ2-2	TRBD1	-
TGTGCCAGCAGCTTAAGCTGGACAGGGGGCAAGAATGAGCAGTTCTTC	CASSLSWTGGKNEQFF	TRBV7-8	TRBJ2-1	TRBD1	many
TGTGCCAGCAGCTCCAGACTAGCGGGACACTACGAGCAGTACTTC	CASSSRLAGHYEQYF	TRBV7-9	TRBJ2-7	TRBD2	-
TGTGCCAGCAGTTTAAAGACTAGGGGCAATGAGCAGTTCTTC	CASSLKTRGNEQFF	TRBV27	TRBJ2-1	-	few
TGTGCCAGCAGTCCCTGGACTAGCGTAATGGCCGGGGAGCTGTTTTTT	CASSPWTSVMAGELFF	TRBV6-2/TRBV6-3	TRBJ2-2	TRBD2	few
TGTGCCAGCAGCTTGAGTCGTCATCAGGACACCGGGGAGCTGTTTTTT	CASSLSRHQDTGELFF	TRBV7-2	TRBJ2-2	-	many
TGTGCCAGCAGTTTATCGTCAGCTAACTATGGCTACACCTTC	CASSLSSANYGYTF	TRBV27	TRBJ1-2	-	few
TGTGCCAGCAGCTTCCTCCGACAGTTAGGGAACATTCAGTACTTC	CASSFLRQLGNIQYF	TRBV7-9	TRBJ2-4	-	-
TGTGCCAGCAGTTACTCCCCCGAGCGGGAGGGAGCCAATGAGCAGTTCTTC	CASSYSPEREGANEQFF	TRBV6-2/TRBV6-3	TRBJ2-1	TRBD2	-